This entry is about one T cell receptor (beta chain). Trimming removed 6 bases at V and 1 base at J, with 9 bases between. The germline V gene has CDR1 MNHEY and CDR2 SVGAGI. CDR3 length equals 13 residues. The sample originates from a study of blood T cell repertoires in COVID-19. Overall study context: Acute and convalescent COVID-19 samples came from the United States, Italy and Spain. PBMCs, B-cell-depleted T cells, or T cells provided the cDNA or gDNA that made up the material.

Original data processing: Estimation of nucleated cell counts relied on the amplification of reference gene primers. Generated by immunoSEQ multiplex PCR, the TCRdb table keeps only in-frame clones and is missing some. V and J calls and clone size are as listed in that table; D and trimming were resolved from the DNA. The table records 110,000 or so clones, roughly 90% of them present only once. This TCR was recovered from a human donor in a cohort sampled during active COVID-19. Sample: peripheral blood. V is TRBV6-5 and J is TRBJ1-1; D may be TRBD1 (6 bases). DNA of the CDR3: TGTGCCAGCAGGTTACAGGGGAACACTGAAGCTTTCTTT. Translated, it gives CASRLQGNTEAFF.